Reported below is one T cell receptor (beta chain). Its specificity is not known. The data are from a study of cytotoxic CD8 clonotypes in ibrutinib-treated CLL. Study results and limitations: Sustained-remission and progressing patients diverged in sampling times.

Germline V gene sequence: CDR1 SNHLY, CDR2 FYNNEI. Trimming left V 4 bases short and J 4 bases short, with 10 bases between. The CDR3 consists of 13 residues. Data came from immunoSEQ multiplex PCR; TCRdb stores just in-frame clones and leaves some out. This sample has about 45,000 clones, with about 65% found just once. The rearrangement uses TRBV2 and TRBJ1-2; no clear D gene. The receptor was derived from a human donor with chronic lymphocytic leukemia. The starting material was PBMCs, obtained after 24 months of ibrutinib treatment. This CDR3 reads CASSGNGPYGYTF. For the CDR3, the DNA is TGTGCCAGCAGTGGTAACGGTCCCTATGGCTACACCTTC.